This passage covers 23 T cell receptor beta chains from one sample sequenced in a study of shared clonotypes between healthy human individuals. Data came from immunoSEQ multiplex PCR; TCRdb stores just in-frame clones and leaves some out. Of 2 million to 3 million clones detected, roughly 92% appear once; the ten largest clones hold about 0.13%. The sequencing sample was made of naive CD4+ T cells sorted from blood. Subset defined: CD45RA+ positively selected. The receptors originated from a man younger than 30 in good health.

Note on this clone: Within the sample, other DNA sequences also encode this same CDR3. V gene TRBV28 combines with J gene TRBJ1-4, with a possible D match to TRBD1 (5 bases). Trimming shortened V by 4 bases and J by 5 bases, and 14 bases separated the two germline ends. The CDR3 spans 15 residues. The germline V gene has CDR1 MDHEN and CDR2 SYDVKM. CDR3 bases: TGTGCCAGCAGTTCCACAGGCGGGGGAAATGAAAAACTGTTTTTT. Its translation: CASSSTGGGNEKLFF. Using reference TRBV28 and TRBJ1-4 for the parts outside the CDR3, the full variable domain is DVKVTQSSRYLVKRTGEKVFLECVQDMDHENMFWYRQDPGLGLRLIYFSYDVKMKEKGDIPEGYSVSREKKERFSLILESASTNQTSMYLCASSSTGGGNEKLFFGSGTQLSVL.

CDR3 residues: CASSIEGLGRGTSGGNEQFF. CDR3 DNA sequence: TGTGCCAGTAGTATAGAAGGGTTGGGACGTGGGACTAGCGGGGGCAATGAGCAGTTCTTC. The J gene is TRBJ2-1, the V gene TRBV19; 14 bases are shared with TRBD2. J lost 6 bases, V lost 0 bases, and 13 bases had no gene match. The CDR3 loop spans 20 amino acids. Looked up from germline, CDR1 is LNHDA and CDR2 is SQIVND (reference sequence).

As regards this clone: This specimen includes other DNA sequences encoding the same CDR3. This chain links TRBV6-5 with TRBJ1-1, with 10 bases that match TRBD1. The CDR3 spans 13 residues. Trimming took 3 bases from V and 11 from J; bases not matched to a gene: 6. Germline values: CDR1 MNHEY, CDR2 SVGAGI. The CDR3 spells CASSYPGTGEAFF. CDR3 in DNA: TGTGCCAGCAGTTATCCCGGGACAGGGGAGGCTTTCTTT.

The chain carries TRBV5-1 and TRBJ1-4; D unclear. V was shortened by 0 bases and J by 8 bases, with 11 bases between the two germline ends. Germline V lookup: CDR1 SGHRS, CDR2 YFSETQ. The CDR3 covers 14 residues. CDR3 DNA sequence: TGCGCCAGCAGCTTGGGGCAAATTAGAGAAAAACTGTTTTTT. Residues: CASSLGQIREKLFF.

The chain employs TRBV2 and TRBJ1-4; 8 positions match TRBD1. The length of the CDR3 is 17 residues. V was pared by 6 bases and J by 0 bases, with 9 bases of the junction left unmatched. CDR1 and CDR2 from the germline V gene are SNHLY and FYNNEI. CDR3 nucleotide sequence: TGTGCCAGCAGACAGGACAGGGTTGGAGCAACTAATGAAAAACTGTTTTTT. Its translation: CASRQDRVGATNEKLFF.

The chain carries TRBV2 and TRBJ1-2; D remains ambiguous. V was trimmed by 3 bases and J by 2 bases, leaving 7 bases between them. Looked up from germline, CDR1 is SNHLY and CDR2 is FYNNEI. CDR3 size: 13 residues. CDR3 amino acids: CASSEVSNYGYTF. As DNA, the CDR3 is TGTGCCAGCAGTGAGGTGTCGAACTATGGCTACACCTTC.

This sequence joins TRBV10-2 and TRBJ2-3; D is unclear. The CDR3 covers 14 residues. Trimming pared 6 bases from V and 3 bases from J, leaving 13 bases between. CDR1 WSHSY and CDR2 SAAADI come from the germline V gene. The CDR3 region is CASRGQLGTDTQYF. CDR3 in DNA: TGCGCCAGCAGGGGCCAGCTGGGGACAGATACGCAGTATTTT.

On this clone: The same CDR3 also results from other DNA sequences found in this sample. The chain combines TRBV7-2 with TRBJ2-6; D gene uncertain. The CDR3 contains 14 residues. The ends were cut back, 3 bases at V and 0 bases at J, with 3 bases in the middle. Germline assignment: CDR1 SGHTA and CDR2 FQGNSA. The CDR3 spells CASSFSSGANVLTF. CDR3 DNA sequence: TGTGCCAGCAGCTTCAGCTCTGGGGCCAACGTCCTGACTTTC. Drawing the rest from reference TRBV7-2 and TRBJ2-6, the complete variable domain is GAGVSQSPSNKVTEKGKDVELRCDPISGHTALYWYRQSLGQGLEFLIYFQGNSAPDKSGLPSDRFSAERTGGSVSTLTIQRTQQEDSAVYLCASSFSSGANVLTFGAGSRLTVL.

This chain uses TRBV14 with TRBJ1-4; D is uncertain. The CDR3 covers 15 residues. Germline loops: CDR1 SGHDN, CDR2 FVKESK. The V end lost 0 bases, the J end lost 5 bases, and 10 bases lay between the germline ends. The CDR3: CASSQDAGKNEKLFF. The CDR3 coding sequence is TGTGCCAGCAGCCAAGACGCGGGGAAGAATGAAAAACTGTTTTTT.

This chain connects TRBV6-5 to TRBJ2-5; 7 bases line up with TRBD2. The V gene end was trimmed by 2 bases and the J gene end by 1 base; junction bases not matched to a gene: 4. The CDR3 is 15 residues long. Looked up from germline, CDR1 is MNHEY and CDR2 is SVGAGI. DNA for the CDR3: TGTGCCAGCAGTTACGATGGGGGGGGCCAAGAGACCCAGTACTTC. This codes for CASSYDGGGQETQYF.

This clone was seen a few times. Other DNA sequences within the sample encode an identical CDR3. The chain carries TRBV6-5 and TRBJ1-1, with unresolved D. This CDR3 comprises 13 residues. CDR1 MNHEY and CDR2 SVGAGI come from the germline V gene. V was trimmed by 3 bases and J by 8 bases, leaving 13 bases between them. For the CDR3, the DNA is TGTGCCAGCAGTTATACGGACCGGGGAGAAGCTTTCTTT. Protein sequence: CASSYTDRGEAFF.

CDR3 region: CASSPIIGTGGVAEQYF. DNA for the CDR3: TGTGCCAGCTCACCAATAATCGGGACAGGGGGTGTCGCCGAGCAGTACTTC. The chain has TRBV18 and TRBJ2-7; TRBD1 matches 11 bases. This CDR3 is 17 amino acids long. J was trimmed by 6 bases and V by 2 bases; bases with no gene match: 12. In germline, CDR1 is KGHSH, CDR2 LQKENI.

V and J are TRBV6-5 and TRBJ2-1; 8 bases agree with TRBD1. Germline loops: CDR1 MNHEY, CDR2 SVGAGI. Losses at the gene ends were 6 bases for V and 2 bases for J; bases not matched to a gene: 6. This CDR3 is 15 amino acids long. CDR3 sequence: CASSRQGSAYNEQFF. CDR3 sequence (DNA): TGTGCCAGCAGCCGACAGGGGAGCGCCTACAATGAGCAGTTCTTC.

This clone was observed once. The rearrangement joins TRBV18 to TRBJ2-1, with 10 nucleotides matching TRBD2. The trim removed 5 bases at V and 0 bases at J, leaving 10 bases unmatched. CDR3 length: 18 amino acids. CDR1 and CDR2 from the germline V gene are KGHSH and LQKENI. The CDR3 nucleotides read TGTGCCAGCTCATCTCAGCGGGAGGGACGGAGCTCCTACAATGAGCAGTTCTTC. It encodes CASSSQREGRSSYNEQFF.

The genes are TRBV7-9 and TRBJ2-7; D is perhaps TRBD1 (5 bases). Trimming removed 5 bases from V and 3 bases from J, with 14 bases in between. CDR3 size: 14 residues. Germline V gene lookup returns CDR1 SEHNR and CDR2 FQNEAQ (reference sequence). DNA for the CDR3: TGTGCCAGCAGCCCACTACAAAGGGGCTACGAGCAGTACTTC. Encoded protein: CASSPLQRGYEQYF.

This chain links TRBV2 with TRBJ1-6; 8 bases agree with TRBD1. J gave up 12 bases and V 6 bases, and 16 bases lay outside the gene matches. Germline V gives CDR1 SNHLY, CDR2 FYNNEI. The CDR3 loop spans 16 amino acids. The CDR3 nucleotides are TGTGCCAGCAGGGGGGGCCCTTGGGACAGGCTCGAACCCCTCCACTTT. It codes for CASRGGPWDRLEPLHF. Complete variable domain (other parts from reference TRBV2 and TRBJ1-6): EPEVTQTPSHQVTQMGQEVILRCVPISNHLYFYWYRQILGQKVEFLVSFYNNEISEKSEIFDDQFSVERPDGSNFTLKIRSTKLEDSAMYFCASRGGPWDRLEPLHFGNGTRLTVT.

The chain employs TRBV18 and TRBJ1-4, with D possibly matching TRBD1 (6 bases). V was shortened by 4 bases and J by 3 bases, with 15 bases between the two germline ends. The CDR3 extends over 16 amino acids. Germline CDR1 reads KGHSH; CDR2 reads LQKENI. In nucleotides, the CDR3 is TGTGCCAGCTCACGAACTTCAGGGGTCGCTAATGAAAAACTGTTTTTT. It yields the protein CASSRTSGVANEKLFF.

The rearrangement joins TRBV27 to TRBJ1-4; TRBD1 aligns across 7 bases. V lost 3 bases, J lost 7 bases, and 5 bases stayed unmatched. CDR3 length: 14 amino acids. Germline values: CDR1 MNHEY, CDR2 SMNVEV (reference sequence). CDR3 region: CASSLSDRFEKLFF. The CDR3 DNA sequence: TGTGCCAGCAGTTTGTCGGACAGGTTTGAAAAACTGTTTTTT.

The chain recombines TRBV7-3 with TRBJ2-1; a possible D gene is TRBD1 (6 bases). The CDR3 covers 15 residues. In germline, CDR1 is SGHTA, CDR2 FQGTGA. V was cut by 5 bases and J by 4 bases, with 15 bases left in between. The CDR3 DNA reads TGTGCCAGCAGCACAGACAGGTTTACTTACAATGAGCAGTTCTTC. This codes for CASSTDRFTYNEQFF. Variable domain in full (rest from reference TRBV7-3 and TRBJ2-1): GAGVSQTPSNKVTEKGKYVELRCDPISGHTALYWYRQSLGQGPEFLIYFQGTGAADDSGLPNDRFFAVRPEGSVSTLKIQRTERGDSAVYLCASSTDRFTYNEQFFGPGTRLTVL.

V gene TRBV5-1 combines with J gene TRBJ1-4; D is possibly TRBD1 (5 bases). V lost 3 bases to trimming and J lost 3 bases, with 12 bases between them. Germline lookup yields CDR1 SGHRS and CDR2 YFSETQ. This CDR3 is built from 15 residues. In DNA, the CDR3 is TGCGCCAGCAGCTCGGGGGATCATTCTAATGAAAAACTGTTTTTT. It is translated as CASSSGDHSNEKLFF.

This clone has only a few counts. The chain couples TRBV19 to TRBJ1-5, with TRBD1 matching over 9 bases. The V and J ends lost 5 bases and 4 bases, in that order; junction bases with no gene match: 6. The CDR3 is 15 residues long. The germline V gene encodes CDR1 LNHDA and CDR2 SQIVND (reference sequence). CDR3 amino acids: CASSFRDRANQPQHF. The CDR3, as DNA: TGTGCCAGTAGTTTCCGGGACAGGGCAAATCAGCCCCAGCATTTT. The entire variable domain, with the rest obtained from reference TRBV19 and TRBJ1-5, is as follows: DGGITQSPKYLFRKEGQNVTLSCEQNLNHDAMYWYRQDPGQGLRLIYYSQIVNDFQKGDIAEGYSVSREKKESFPLTVTSAQKNPTAFYLCASSFRDRANQPQHFGDGTRLSIL.

This chain joins TRBV11-2 and TRBJ2-7, with 7 nucleotides matching TRBD2. Germline lookup yields CDR1 SGHAT and CDR2 FQNNGV. Trimming removed 3 bases from V and 7 bases from J; junction bases left unmatched: 15. The CDR3 extends over 16 amino acids. The CDR3 DNA reads TGTGCCAGCAGCTTTATGGGCGGGAGTAAACTACGAGAGCAGTACTTC. Its translation: CASSFMGGSKLREQYF.

The chain links TRBV14 to TRBJ2-1; TRBD2 matches 9 bases. J gave up 6 bases and V 2 bases, and 8 bases lay outside the gene matches. Germline assignment: CDR1 SGHDN and CDR2 FVKESK. The CDR3 extends over 16 amino acids. The CDR3 nucleotides read TGTGCCAGCAGCCAACTCGGGACTAGCATCATCAATGAGCAGTTCTTC. It is translated as CASSQLGTSIINEQFF. Variable domain in full (rest from reference TRBV14 and TRBJ2-1): EAGVTQFPSHSVIEKGQTVTLRCDPISGHDNLYWYRRVMGKEIKFLLHFVKESKQDESGMPNNRFLAERTGGTYSTLKVQPAELEDSGVYFCASSQLGTSIINEQFFGPGTRLTVL.